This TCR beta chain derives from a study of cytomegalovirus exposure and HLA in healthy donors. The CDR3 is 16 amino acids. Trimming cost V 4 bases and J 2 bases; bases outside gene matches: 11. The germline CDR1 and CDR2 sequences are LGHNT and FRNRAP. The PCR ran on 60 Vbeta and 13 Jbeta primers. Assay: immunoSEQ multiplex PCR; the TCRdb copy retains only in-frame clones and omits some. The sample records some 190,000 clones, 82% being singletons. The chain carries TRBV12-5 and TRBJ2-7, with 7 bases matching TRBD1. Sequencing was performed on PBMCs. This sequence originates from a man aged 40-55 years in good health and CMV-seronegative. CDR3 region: CASGYTSGTEAYEQYF. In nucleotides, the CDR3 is TGTGCTAGTGGTTATACCTCCGGGACAGAGGCCTACGAGCAGTACTTC.